This T cell receptor beta chain came from a study of blood T cell repertoires in COVID-19. Study-wide background: Some COVID-19 samples were acute and others convalescent; all came from the United States, Italy and Spain.

The V gene end was trimmed by 5 bases and the J gene end by 4 bases; junction bases not matched to a gene: 7. CDR3 length equals 15 residues. CDR1 is LNHDA, CDR2 SQIVND, per germline (reference sequence). Seattle patients were enrolled while actively infected and followed longitudinally. Original analysis: Amplifying reference gene primers gave estimates of nucleated cell counts. Repertoires were generated with immunoSEQ multiplex PCR, while TCRdb's copy carries only in-frame clones and drops some. V and J calls and clone size are as listed in that table; D and trimming were resolved from the DNA. This table holds over 200,000 clones, around 92% found once.

Sequencing used peripheral blood. This chain joins TRBV19 and TRBJ2-3; 9 nucleotides line up with TRBD2. This receptor was identified in a person aged 18 to 29 with COVID-19, enrolled during active disease. The chain's CDR3 is CASSRREGVADTQYF. CDR3 nucleotide sequence: TGTGCCAGTAGTCGGCGGGAGGGCGTAGCAGATACGCAGTATTTT.